This T cell receptor (beta chain) was retrieved from a study of graft-versus-host responses after intestinal transplantation. Sequencing used immunoSEQ multiplex PCR; TCRdb keeps in-frame clones, though not all of them. This table has some 120,000 clones, roughly nine tenths appearing once. The junction had 9 bases not matched to a gene; V was cut back by 8 bases and J by 2 bases. Germline V gene data show CDR1 as MNHEY and CDR2 as SMNVEV (reference sequence). This CDR3 spans 16 amino acids. Points on this clone: Its target is not known.

Specimen: unstimulated CD4+ T cells sorted from spleen or lymph node cells, collected before intestinal transplant. This chain uses TRBV27 with TRBJ2-2; 9 bases match TRBD1. This sequence originates from a human donor who received an intestinal transplant. DNA of the CDR3: TGTGCCAGCCTCCGGTTGGGACAGGGAAACACCGGGGAGCTGTTTTTT. Its translation: CASLRLGQGNTGELFF.